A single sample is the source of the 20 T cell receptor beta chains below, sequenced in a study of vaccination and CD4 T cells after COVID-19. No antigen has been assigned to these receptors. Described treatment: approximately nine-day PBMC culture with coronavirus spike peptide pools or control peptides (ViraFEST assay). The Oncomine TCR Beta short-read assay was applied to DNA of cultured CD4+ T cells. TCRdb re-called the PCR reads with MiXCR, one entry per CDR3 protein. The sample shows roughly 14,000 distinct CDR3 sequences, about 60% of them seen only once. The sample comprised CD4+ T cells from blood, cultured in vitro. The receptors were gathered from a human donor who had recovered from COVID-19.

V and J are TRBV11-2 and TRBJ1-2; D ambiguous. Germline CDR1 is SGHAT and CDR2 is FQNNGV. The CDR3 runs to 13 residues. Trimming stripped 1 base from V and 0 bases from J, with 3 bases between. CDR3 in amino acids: CASSLVTNYGYTF. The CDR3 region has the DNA TGTGCCAGCAGCTTAGTTACTAACTATGGCTACACCTTC. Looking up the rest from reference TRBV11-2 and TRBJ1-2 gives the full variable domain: EAGVAQSPRYKIIEKRQSVAFWCNPISGHATLYWYQQILGQGPKLLIQFQNNGVVDDSQLPKDRFSAERLKGVDSTLKIQPAKLEDSAVYLCASSLVTNYGYTFGSGTRLTVV.

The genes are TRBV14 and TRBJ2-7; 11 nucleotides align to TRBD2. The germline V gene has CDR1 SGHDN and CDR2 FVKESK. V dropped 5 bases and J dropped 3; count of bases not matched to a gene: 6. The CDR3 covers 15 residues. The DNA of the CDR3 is TGTGCCAGCAGCTCCGGGACTAGCGGACACTACGAGCAGTACTTC. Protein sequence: CASSSGTSGHYEQYF.

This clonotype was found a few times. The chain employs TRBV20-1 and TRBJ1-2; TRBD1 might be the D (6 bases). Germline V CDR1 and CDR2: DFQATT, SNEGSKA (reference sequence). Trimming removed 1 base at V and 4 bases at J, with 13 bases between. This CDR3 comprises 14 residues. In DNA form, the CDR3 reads TGCAGTGCTAGAGGGACAGATACTCTCTATGGCTACACCTTC. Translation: CSARGTDTLYGYTF.

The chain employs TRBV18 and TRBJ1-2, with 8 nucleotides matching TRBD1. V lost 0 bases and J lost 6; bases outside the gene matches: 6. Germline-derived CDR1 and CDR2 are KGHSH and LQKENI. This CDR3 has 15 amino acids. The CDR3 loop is CASSPPIRGLNGYTF. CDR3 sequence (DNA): TGTGCCAGCTCACCACCGATCAGGGGGCTTAATGGCTACACCTTC. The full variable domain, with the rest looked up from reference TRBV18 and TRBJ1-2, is NAGVMQNPRHLVRRRGQEARLRCSPMKGHSHVYWYRQLPEEGLKFMVYLQKENIIDESGMPKERFSAEFPKEGPSILRIQQVVRGDSAAYFCASSPPIRGLNGYTFGSGTRLTVV.

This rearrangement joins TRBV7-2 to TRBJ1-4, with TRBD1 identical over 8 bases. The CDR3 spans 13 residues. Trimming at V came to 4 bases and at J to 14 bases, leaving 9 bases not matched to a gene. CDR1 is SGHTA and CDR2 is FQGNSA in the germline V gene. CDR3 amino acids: CASSSGTGTHLFF. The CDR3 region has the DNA TGTGCCAGCAGCTCCGGGACAGGAACCCATCTGTTTTTT.

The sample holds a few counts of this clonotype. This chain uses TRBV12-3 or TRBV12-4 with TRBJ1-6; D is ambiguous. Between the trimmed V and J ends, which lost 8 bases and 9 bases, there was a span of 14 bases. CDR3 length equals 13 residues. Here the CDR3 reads CASSLYLGSPLHF. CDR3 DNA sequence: TGTGCCAGCTCGCTATACCTTGGTTCACCCCTCCACTTT.

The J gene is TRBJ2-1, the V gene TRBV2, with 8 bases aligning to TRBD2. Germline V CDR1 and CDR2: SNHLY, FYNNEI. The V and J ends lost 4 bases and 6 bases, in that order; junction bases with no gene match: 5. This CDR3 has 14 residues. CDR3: CASSASGGTNEQFF. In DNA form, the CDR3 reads TGTGCCAGCAGTGCCTCGGGAGGGACCAATGAGCAGTTCTTC.

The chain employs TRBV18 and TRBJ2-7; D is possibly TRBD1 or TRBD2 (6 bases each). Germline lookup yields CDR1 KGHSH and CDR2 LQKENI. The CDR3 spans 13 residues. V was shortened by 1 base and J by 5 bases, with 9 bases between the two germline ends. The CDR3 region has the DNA TGTGCCAGCTCACCACGGAGGGGGGACGAGCAGTACTTC. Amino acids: CASSPRRGDEQYF.

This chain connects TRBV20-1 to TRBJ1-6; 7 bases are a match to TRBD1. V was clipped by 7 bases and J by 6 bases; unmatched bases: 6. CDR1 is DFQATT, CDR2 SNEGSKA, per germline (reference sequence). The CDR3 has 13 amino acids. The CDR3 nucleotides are TGCAGTGTTATTACAGGGGTTAATTCACCCCTCCACTTT. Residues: CSVITGVNSPLHF.

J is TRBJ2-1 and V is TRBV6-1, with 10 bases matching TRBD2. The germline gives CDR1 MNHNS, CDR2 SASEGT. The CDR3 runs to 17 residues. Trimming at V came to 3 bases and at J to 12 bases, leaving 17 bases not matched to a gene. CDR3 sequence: CASSDLAGERPSHGQFF. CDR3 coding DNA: TGTGCCAGCAGTGATCTAGCGGGGGAACGTCCCTCGCACGGGCAGTTCTTC.

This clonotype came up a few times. CDR3 nucleotides: TGTGCCAGCAGTTTATGGGCGGCGAACACTGAAGCTTTCTTT. This sequence encodes CASSLWAANTEAFF. The genes are TRBV28 and TRBJ1-1; D unclear. Germline assignment: CDR1 MDHEN and CDR2 SYDVKM. The CDR3 spans 14 residues. With 0 bases removed from V and 1 base from J, the gap between germline ends came to 6 bases.

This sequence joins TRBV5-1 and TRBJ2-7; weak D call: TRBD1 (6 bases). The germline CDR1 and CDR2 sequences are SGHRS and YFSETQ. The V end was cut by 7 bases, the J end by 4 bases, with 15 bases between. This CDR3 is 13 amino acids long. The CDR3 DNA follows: TGCGCCAGCTCACAGGGTGCAAATTACGAGCAGTACTTC. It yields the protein CASSQGANYEQYF.

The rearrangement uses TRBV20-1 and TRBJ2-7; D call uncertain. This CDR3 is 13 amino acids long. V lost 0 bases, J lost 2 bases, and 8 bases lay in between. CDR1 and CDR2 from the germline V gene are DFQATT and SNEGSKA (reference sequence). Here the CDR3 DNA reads TGCAGTGCTAGAGAAGTAGCTCCCTACGAGCAGTACTTC. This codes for CSAREVAPYEQYF.

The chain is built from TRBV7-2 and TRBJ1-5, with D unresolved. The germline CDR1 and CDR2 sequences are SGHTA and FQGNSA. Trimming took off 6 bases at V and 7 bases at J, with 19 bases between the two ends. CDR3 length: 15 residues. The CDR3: CASSSQLGGGQPQHF. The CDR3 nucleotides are TGTGCCAGCAGTTCCCAATTGGGAGGAGGACAGCCCCAGCATTTT.

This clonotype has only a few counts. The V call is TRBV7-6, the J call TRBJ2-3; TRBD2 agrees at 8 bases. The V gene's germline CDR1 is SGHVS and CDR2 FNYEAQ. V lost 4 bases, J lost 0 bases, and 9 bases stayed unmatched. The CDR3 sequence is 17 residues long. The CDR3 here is CASSSTTSGGSTDTQYF. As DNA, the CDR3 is TGTGCCAGCAGCTCCACCACTAGCGGAGGTAGCACAGATACGCAGTATTTT.

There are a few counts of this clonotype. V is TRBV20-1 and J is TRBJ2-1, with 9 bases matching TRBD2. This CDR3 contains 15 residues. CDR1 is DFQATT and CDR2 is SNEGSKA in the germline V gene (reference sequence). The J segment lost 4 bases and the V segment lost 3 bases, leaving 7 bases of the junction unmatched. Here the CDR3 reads CSASSLAGYYNEQFF. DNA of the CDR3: TGCAGTGCTAGTTCCCTAGCGGGGTATTACAATGAGCAGTTCTTC.

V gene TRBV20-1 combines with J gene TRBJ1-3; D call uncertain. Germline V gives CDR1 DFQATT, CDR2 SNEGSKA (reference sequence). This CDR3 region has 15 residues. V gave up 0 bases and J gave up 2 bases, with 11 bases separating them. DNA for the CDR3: TGCAGTGCTAGAGAGTTGGGCAGCCCTGGAAACACCATATATTTT. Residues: CSARELGSPGNTIYF.

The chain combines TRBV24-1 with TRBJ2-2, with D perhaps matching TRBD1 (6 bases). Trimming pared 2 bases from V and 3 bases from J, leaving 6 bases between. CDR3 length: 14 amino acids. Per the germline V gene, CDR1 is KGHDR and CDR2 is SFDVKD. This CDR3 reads CATSDYRDTGELFF. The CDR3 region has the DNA TGTGCCACCAGTGATTACAGGGACACCGGGGAGCTGTTTTTT.

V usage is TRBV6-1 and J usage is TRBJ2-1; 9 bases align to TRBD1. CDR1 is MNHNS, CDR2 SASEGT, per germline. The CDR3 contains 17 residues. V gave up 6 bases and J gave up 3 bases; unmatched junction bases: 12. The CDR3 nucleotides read TGTGCCAGCAGGTCCGGGACAGGGATTAGGGGCTACAATGAGCAGTTCTTC. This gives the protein CASRSGTGIRGYNEQFF.

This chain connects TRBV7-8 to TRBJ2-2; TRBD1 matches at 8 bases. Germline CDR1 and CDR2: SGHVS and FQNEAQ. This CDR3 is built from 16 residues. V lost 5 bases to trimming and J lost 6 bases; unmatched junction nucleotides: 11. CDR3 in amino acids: CASSKSTTGGPGELFF. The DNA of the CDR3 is TGTGCCAGCAGCAAGTCCACTACAGGGGGGCCCGGGGAGCTGTTTTTT.